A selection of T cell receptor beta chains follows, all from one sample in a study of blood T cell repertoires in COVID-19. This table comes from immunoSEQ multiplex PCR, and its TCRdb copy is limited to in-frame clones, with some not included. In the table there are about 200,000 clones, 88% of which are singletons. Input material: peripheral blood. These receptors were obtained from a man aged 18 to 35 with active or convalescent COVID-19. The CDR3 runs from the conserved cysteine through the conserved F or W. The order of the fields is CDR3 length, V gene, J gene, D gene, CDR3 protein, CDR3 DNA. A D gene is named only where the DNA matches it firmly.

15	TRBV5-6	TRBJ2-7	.	CASSSLPGSSYEQYF	TGTGCCAGCAGCTCCCTACCGGGATCCTCCTACGAGCAGTACTTC
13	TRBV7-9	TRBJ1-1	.	CASSPRESTEAFF	TGTGCCAGCAGCCCCCGGGAATCCACTGAAGCTTTCTTT
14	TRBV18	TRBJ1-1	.	CASSPAGGSTEAFF	TGTGCCAGCTCACCAGCGGGGGGAAGCACTGAAGCTTTCTTT
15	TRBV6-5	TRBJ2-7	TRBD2	CASSLSSGQTYEQYF	TGTGCCAGCAGCCTTTCTAGCGGCCAGACCTACGAGCAGTACTTC
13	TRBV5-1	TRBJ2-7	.	CASSPAVRGEQYF	TGCGCCAGCAGCCCAGCTGTCCGGGGCGAGCAGTACTTC
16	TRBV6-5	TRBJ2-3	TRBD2	CASSYRLAGGSDTQYF	TGTGCCAGCAGTTACCGACTAGCGGGAGGTTCAGATACGCAGTATTTT
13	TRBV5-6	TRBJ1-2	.	CASSLQTNYGYTF	TGTGCCAGCAGCTTGCAGACTAACTATGGCTACACCTTC
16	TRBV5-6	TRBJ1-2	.	CASQGTMGDIYYGYTF	TGTGCCAGCCAAGGTACGATGGGTGACATCTACTATGGCTACACCTTC
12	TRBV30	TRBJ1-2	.	CAWSVGHRGYTF	TGTGCCTGGAGTGTTGGTCACAGAGGCTACACCTTC
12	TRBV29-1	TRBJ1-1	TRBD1	CSGQGAATEAFF	TGCAGCGGGCAGGGGGCGGCCACTGAAGCTTTCTTT